The present entry profiles one TCR beta chain with its context. Its antigen is unknown. The data belong to a study of cytomegalovirus exposure and HLA in healthy donors. Study summary: The 130 or so validation repertoires used the same platform as the 550 to 850 first-cohort repertoires (as reported by a later analysis).

The repertoire was sequenced with immunoSEQ multiplex PCR; TCRdb's copy has only in-frame clones and lacks some. The data hold more than 90,000 clones, with roughly 82% observed a single time. Study findings and constraints: Confirmation in vitro established that a few CMV-associated chains were specific for CMV antigens. Most TCR sequences were seen very rarely across donors, but some public TCRs occurred in many. Subsequent analysis revealed that first-cohort TCR clusters tended to co-occur in the roughly 120 validation repertoires.

CDR1 and CDR2 from the germline V gene are SGHRS and YFSETQ. The CDR3 contains 15 residues. The V end lost 3 bases, the J end lost 6 bases, and 15 bases lay between the germline ends. The chain combines TRBV5-1 with TRBJ2-2; the D gene is possibly TRBD2 (8 bases). Sequencing input: PBMCs. The receptor was derived from a man aged 18-30 years in good health and CMV-seronegative. This CDR3 is CASSSRQGLAGELFF. The CDR3 region has the DNA TGCGCCAGCAGCTCCAGACAGGGACTAGCCGGGGAGCTGTTTTTT.